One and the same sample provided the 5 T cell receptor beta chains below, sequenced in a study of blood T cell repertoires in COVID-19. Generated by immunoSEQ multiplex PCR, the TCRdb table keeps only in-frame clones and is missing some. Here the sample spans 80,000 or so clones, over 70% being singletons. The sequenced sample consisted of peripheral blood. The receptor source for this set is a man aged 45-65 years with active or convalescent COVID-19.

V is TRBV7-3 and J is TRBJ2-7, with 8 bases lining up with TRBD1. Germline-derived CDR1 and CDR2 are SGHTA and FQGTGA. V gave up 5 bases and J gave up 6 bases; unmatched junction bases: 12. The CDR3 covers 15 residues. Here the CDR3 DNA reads TGTGCCAGCAGCCCAATGGACAGGGTAAATGGCGAGCAGTACTTC. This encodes CASSPMDRVNGEQYF. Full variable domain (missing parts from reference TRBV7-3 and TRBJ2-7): GAGVSQTPSNKVTEKGKYVELRCDPISGHTALYWYRQSLGQGPEFLIYFQGTGAADDSGLPNDRFFAVRPEGSVSTLKIQRTERGDSAVYLCASSPMDRVNGEQYFGPGTRLTVT.

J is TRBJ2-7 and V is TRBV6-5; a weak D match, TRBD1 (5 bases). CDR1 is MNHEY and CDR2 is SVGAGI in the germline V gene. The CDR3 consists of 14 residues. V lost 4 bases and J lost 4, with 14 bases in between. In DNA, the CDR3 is TGTGCCAGCAGTTCCCCAGGGTTTCGATACGAGCAGTACTTC. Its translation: CASSSPGFRYEQYF.

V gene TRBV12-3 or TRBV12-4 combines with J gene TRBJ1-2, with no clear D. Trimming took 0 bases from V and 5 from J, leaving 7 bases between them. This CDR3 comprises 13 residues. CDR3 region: CASSLAARYGYTF. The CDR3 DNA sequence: TGTGCCAGCAGTTTAGCCGCGCGGTATGGCTACACCTTC.

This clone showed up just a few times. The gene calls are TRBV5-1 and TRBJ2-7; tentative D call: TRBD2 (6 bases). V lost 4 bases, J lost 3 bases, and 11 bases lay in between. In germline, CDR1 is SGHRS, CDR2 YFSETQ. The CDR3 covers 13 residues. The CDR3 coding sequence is TGCGCCAGCAGCGCAGGAGGGCTCTACGAGCAGTACTTC. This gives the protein CASSAGGLYEQYF.

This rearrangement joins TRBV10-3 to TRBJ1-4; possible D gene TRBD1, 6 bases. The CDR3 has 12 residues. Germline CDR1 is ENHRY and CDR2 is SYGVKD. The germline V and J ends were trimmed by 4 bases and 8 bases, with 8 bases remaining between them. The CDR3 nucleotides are TGTGCCATCAGTGCGGACAGAGAAAAACTGTTTTTT. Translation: CAISADREKLFF.